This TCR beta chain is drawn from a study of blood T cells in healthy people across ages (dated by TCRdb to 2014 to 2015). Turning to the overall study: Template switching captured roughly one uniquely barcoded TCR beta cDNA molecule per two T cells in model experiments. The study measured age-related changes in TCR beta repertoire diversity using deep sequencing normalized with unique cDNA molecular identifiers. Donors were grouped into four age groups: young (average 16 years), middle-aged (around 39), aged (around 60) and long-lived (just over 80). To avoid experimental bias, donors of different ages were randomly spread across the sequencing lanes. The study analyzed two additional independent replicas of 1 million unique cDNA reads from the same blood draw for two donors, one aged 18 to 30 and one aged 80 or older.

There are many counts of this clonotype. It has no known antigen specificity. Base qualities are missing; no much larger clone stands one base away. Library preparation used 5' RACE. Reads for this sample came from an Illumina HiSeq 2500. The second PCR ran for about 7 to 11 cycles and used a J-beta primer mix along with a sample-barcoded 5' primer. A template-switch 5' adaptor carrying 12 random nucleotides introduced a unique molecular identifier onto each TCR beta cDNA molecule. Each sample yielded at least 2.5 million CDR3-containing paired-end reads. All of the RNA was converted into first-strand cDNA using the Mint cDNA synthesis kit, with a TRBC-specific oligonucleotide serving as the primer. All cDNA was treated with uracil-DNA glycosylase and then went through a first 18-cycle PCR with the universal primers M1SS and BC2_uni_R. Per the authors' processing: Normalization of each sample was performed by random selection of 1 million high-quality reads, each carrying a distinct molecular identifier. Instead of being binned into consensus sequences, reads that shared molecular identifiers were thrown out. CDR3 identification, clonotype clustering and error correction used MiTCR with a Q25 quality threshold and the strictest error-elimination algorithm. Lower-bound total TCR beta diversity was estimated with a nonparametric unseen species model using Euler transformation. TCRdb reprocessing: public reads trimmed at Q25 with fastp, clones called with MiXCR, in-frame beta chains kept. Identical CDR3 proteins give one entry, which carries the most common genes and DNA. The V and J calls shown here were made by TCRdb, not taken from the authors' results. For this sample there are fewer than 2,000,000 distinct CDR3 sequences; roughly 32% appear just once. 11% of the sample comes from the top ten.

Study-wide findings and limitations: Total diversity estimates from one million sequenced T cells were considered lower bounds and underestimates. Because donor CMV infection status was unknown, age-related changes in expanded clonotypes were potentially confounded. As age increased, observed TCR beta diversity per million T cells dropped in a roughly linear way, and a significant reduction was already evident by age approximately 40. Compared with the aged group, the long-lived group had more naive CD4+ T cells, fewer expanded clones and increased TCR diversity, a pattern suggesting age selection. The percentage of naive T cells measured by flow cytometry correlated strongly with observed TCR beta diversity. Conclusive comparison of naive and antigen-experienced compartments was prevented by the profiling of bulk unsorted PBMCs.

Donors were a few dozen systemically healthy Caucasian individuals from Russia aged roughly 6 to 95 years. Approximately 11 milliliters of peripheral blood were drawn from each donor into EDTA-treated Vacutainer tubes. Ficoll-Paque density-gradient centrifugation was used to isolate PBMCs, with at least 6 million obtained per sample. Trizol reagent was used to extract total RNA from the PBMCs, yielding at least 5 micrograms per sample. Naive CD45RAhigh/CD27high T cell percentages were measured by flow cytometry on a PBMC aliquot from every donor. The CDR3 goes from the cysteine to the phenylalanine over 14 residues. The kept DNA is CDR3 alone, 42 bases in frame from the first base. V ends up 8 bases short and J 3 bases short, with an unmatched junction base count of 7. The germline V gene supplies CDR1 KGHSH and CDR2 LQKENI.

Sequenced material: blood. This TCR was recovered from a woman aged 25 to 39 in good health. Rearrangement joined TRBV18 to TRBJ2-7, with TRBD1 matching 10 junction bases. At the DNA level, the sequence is TGTGCCAGCAGCCCGAGGACAGGGGGCTACGAGCAGTACTTC. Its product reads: CASSPRTGGYEQYF. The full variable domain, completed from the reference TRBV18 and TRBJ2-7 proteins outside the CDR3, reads NAGVMQNPRHLVRRRGQEARLRCSPMKGHSHVYWYRQLPEEGLKFMVYLQKENIIDESGMPKERFSAEFPKEGPSILRIQQVVRGDSAAYFCASSPRTGGYEQYFGPGTRLTVT.